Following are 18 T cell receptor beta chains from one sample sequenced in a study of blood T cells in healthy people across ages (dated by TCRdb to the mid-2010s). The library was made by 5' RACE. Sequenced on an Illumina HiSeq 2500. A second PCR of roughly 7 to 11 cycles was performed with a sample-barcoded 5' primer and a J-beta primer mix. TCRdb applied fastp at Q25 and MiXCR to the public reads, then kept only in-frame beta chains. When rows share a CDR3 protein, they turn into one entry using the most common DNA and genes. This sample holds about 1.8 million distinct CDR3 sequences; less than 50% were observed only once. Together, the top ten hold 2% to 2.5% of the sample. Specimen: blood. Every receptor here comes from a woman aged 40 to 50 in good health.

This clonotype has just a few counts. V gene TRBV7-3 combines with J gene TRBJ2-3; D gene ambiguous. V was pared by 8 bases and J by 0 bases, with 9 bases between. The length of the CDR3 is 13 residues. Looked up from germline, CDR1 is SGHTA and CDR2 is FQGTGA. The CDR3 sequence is CASGPTSTDTQYF. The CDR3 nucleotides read TGTGCCAGCGGTCCGACTAGCACAGATACGCAGTATTTT.

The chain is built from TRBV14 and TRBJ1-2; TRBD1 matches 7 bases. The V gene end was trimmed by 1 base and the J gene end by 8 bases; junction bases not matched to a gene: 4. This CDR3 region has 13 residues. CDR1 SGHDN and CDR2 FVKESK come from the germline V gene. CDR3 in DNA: TGTGCCAGCAGCCAAGGATTGACAGGGGGCTACACCTTC. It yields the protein CASSQGLTGGYTF.

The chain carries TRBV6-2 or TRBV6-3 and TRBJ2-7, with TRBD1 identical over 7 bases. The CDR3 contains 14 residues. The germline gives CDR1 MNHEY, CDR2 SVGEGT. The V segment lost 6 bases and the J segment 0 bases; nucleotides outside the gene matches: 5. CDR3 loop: CASRNNRGSYEQYF. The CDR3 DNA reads TGTGCCAGCAGGAACAACAGGGGCTCCTACGAGCAGTACTTC.

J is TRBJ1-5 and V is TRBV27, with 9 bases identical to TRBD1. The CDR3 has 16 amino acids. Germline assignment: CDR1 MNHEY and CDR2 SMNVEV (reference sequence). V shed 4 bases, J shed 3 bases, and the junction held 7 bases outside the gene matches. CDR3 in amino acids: CASSWTGQGANQPQHF. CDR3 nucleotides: TGTGCCAGCAGTTGGACGGGACAGGGCGCCAATCAGCCCCAGCATTTT.

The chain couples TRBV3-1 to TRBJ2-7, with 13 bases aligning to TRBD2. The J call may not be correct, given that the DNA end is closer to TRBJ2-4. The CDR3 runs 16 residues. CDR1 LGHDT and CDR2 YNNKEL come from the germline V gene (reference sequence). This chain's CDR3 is CASSATSGGGKNIQYF. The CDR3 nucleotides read TGTGCCAGCAGCGCCACTAGCGGGGGGGGTAAAAACATTCAGTACTTC.

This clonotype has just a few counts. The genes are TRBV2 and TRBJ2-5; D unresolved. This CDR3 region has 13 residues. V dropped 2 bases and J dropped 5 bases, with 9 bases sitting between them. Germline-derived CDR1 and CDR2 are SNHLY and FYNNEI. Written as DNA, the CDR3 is TGTGCCAGCAGTGAACTGGAATTGGAGACCCAGTACTTC. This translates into CASSELELETQYF. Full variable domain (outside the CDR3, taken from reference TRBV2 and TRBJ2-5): EPEVTQTPSHQVTQMGQEVILRCVPISNHLYFYWYRQILGQKVEFLVSFYNNEISEKSEIFDDQFSVERPDGSNFTLKIRSTKLEDSAMYFCASSELELETQYFGPGTRLLVL.

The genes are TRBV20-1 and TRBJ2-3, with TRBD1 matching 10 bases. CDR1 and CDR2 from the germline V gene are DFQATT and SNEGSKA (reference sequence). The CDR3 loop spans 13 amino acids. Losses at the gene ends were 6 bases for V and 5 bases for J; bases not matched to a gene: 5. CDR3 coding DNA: TGCAGTGCCGAAGACAGGGGGCGAGATACGCAGTATTTT. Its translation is CSAEDRGRDTQYF.

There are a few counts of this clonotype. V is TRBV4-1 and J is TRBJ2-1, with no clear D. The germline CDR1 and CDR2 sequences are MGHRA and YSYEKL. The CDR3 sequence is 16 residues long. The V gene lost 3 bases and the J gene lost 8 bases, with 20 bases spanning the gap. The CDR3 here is CASSHWTGRLPYEQFF. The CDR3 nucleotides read TGCGCCAGCAGCCACTGGACGGGCCGCCTCCCCTATGAGCAGTTCTTC.

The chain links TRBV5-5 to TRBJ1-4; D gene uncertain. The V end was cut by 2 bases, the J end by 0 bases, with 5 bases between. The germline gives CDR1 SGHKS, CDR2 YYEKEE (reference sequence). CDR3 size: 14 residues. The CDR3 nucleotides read TGTGCCAGCAGCTTTTTTGCAACTAATGAAAAACTGTTTTTT. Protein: CASSFFATNEKLFF.

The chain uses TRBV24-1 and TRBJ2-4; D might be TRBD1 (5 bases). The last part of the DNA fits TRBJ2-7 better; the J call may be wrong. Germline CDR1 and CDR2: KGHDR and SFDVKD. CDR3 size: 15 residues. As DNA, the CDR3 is TGTGCCACCAGTGACCCAAGGACAAGCTCCTACGAGCAGTACTTC. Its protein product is CATSDPRTSSYEQYF.

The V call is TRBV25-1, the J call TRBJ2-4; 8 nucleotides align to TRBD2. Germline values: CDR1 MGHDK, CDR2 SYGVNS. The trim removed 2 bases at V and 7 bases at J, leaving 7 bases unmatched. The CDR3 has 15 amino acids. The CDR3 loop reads CASSERGGRSNIQYF. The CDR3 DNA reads TGTGCCAGCAGTGAACGGGGGGGTAGGTCCAACATTCAGTACTTC.

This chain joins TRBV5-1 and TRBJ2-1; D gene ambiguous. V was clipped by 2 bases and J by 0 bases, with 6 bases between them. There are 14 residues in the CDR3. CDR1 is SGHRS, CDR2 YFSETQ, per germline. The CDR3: CASSFWVSYNEQFF. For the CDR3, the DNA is TGCGCCAGCAGCTTTTGGGTCTCCTACAATGAGCAGTTCTTC.

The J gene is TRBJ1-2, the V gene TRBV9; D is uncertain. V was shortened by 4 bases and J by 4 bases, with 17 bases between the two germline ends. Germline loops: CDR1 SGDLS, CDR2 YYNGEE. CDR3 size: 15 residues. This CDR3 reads CASSTKKGGSYGYTF. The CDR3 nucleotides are TGTGCCAGCAGCACTAAAAAGGGAGGGAGCTATGGCTACACCTTC.

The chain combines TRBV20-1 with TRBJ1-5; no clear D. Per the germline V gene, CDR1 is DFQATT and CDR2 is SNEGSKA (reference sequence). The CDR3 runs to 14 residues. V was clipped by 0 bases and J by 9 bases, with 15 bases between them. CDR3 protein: CSARDERGSRPQHF. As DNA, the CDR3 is TGCAGTGCTAGAGATGAACGGGGATCTCGGCCCCAGCATTTT.

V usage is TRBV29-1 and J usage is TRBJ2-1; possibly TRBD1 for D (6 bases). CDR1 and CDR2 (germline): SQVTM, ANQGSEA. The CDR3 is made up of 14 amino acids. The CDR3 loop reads CSTAEGHTYNEQFF. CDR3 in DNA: TGCAGTACGGCCGAGGGACACACCTACAATGAGCAGTTCTTC.

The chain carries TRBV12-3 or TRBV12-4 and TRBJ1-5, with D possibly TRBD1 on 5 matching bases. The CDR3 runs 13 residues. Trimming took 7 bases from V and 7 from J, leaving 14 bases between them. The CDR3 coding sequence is TGTGCCAGCACCCAGGGTTTCGGGCAGCCCCAGCATTTT. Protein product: CASTQGFGQPQHF.

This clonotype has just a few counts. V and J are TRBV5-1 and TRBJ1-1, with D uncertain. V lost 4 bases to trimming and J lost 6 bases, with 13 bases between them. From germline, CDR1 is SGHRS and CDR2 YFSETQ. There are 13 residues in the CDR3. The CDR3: CASSVRGNPEAFF. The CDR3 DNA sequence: TGCGCCAGCAGCGTCCGGGGTAACCCTGAAGCTTTCTTT.

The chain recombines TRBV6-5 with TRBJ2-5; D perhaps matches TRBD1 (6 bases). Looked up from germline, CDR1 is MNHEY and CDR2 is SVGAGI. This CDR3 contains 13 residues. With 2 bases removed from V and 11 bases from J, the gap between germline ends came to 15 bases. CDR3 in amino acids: CASSYQQGREQYF. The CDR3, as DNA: TGTGCCAGCAGTTACCAACAGGGAAGGGAGCAGTACTTC.